This T cell receptor beta chain was sequenced for a study of blood T cell repertoires in COVID-19 (dated by TCRdb to the early 2020s). Concerning the study at large: The collaborator samples originated in the United States, Italy and Spain and spanned the acute and convalescent phases of COVID-19. The samples were drawn from the first 160 participants of the ongoing ImmuneRACE study and from 950 to 1,500 subjects provided by 6 global collaborators. The repertoires were released in a freely available public database meant as a resource for research on the immune response to SARS-CoV-2. Where available, HLA class I and class II types were taken from metadata supplied by the sample provider and were not determined by assay-based typing. Sample metadata almost always included a de-identified subject ID, COVID-19 status, age in years and sex. The material from the prospective study consisted of cDNA or gDNA derived from T cells, B-cell-depleted T cells, or PBMCs. Deeply sampled blood TCRbeta repertoires from subjects exposed to, actively infected with, or recovered from COVID-19 were included in the dataset. General findings and caveats noted by the study authors: How much clinical and demographic metadata was included differed by source and by participant, and the metadata was provided uncurated.

TCRbeta CDR3 regions were amplified from genomic DNA using the immunoSEQ Assay, a bias-controlled multiplex PCR. In the source study's methods: The number of nucleated cells in each sample was estimated by amplification of reference gene primers within the assay. Sequence reads were collapsed and filtered to measure the absolute abundance of every unique TCRbeta CDR3 rearrangement. For each sample, productive Simpson clonality was calculated by taking the square root of Simpson's diversity index across productive rearrangements. As stored in TCRdb, this immuneACCESS dataset retains in-frame rearrangements with V and J assigned. A fraction of the clones does not appear; measured against another copy, unresolved V genes explain less than half of the discrepancy, and the remainder lacks a known reason. V, J and clone size are taken as reported in that table, and D and trimming were inferred from the DNA itself. The table for this sample lists about 220,000 clones; roughly 84% of them were counted only once. 6.8% of the sample goes to the ten largest clones.

As for this clone: Its antigen is not yet known. Base quality data are lacking; no much larger clone is found one base away.

Germline trimming: 8 bases from V, 2 bases from J; junction bases outside gene matches: 5. The CDR1 and CDR2 encoded by the germline V gene (reference sequence) are LNHDA and SQIVND. Spanning cysteine to phenylalanine, the CDR3 consists of 13 amino acids. The read is trimmed to its CDR3 DNA, 39 bases read in frame from base 1. In the prospective study, participants were about 18 to 89 years old, resided in 25 or so geographic areas of the United States, and were enrolled through a virtual design. To assign participants to cohorts, the prospective study relied on clinical history that participants themselves reported in a screening survey and a study questionnaire. Recovered participants in ImmuneRACE Cohort 3 were defined as having two consecutive negative NP/OP PCR tests, clearance from a healthcare professional, or resolution of symptoms. Mobile phlebotomists in the prospective study collected whole blood, serum and a nasopharyngeal or oropharyngeal swab from every participant. Prospective study participants could optionally give additional blood draws and questionnaires over a roughly two-month period. Blood samples from the prospective study were shipped frozen or at room temperature prior to DNA extraction.

This receptor was obtained from a woman aged 40 to 50 who had recovered from COVID-19. The chain employs TRBV19 and TRBJ1-2, and 7 bases in between align with TRBD1. The specimen sequenced was PBMCs or T cells enriched from blood (not recorded which). CDR3 loop: CASFDRVNYGYTF. The DNA reads as follows: TGTGCCAGTTTTGACAGGGTGAACTATGGCTACACCTTC. With the rest looked up from the reference TRBV19 and TRBJ1-2 genes rather than sequenced, the full variable domain is DGGITQSPKYLFRKEGQNVTLSCEQNLNHDAMYWYRQDPGQGLRLIYYSQIVNDFQKGDIAEGYSVSREKKESFPLTVTSAQKNPTAFYLCASFDRVNYGYTFGSGTRLTVV.